Listed here is a single T cell receptor beta chain. RNA transcripts provided the source from which TCR beta CDR3 regions were amplified. Primed by the HTBI set, a first-round RT-PCR was run on the TCR CDR3. TCRdb re-called the multiplex PCR reads with MiXCR, one entry per CDR3 protein. The profile covers around 720,000 distinct CDR3 sequences, with over 35% appearing a single time and around 30% taken by the ten largest. The CDR3 runs 14 residues. V was clipped by 5 bases and J by 3 bases, with 14 bases between them. CDR1 and CDR2 from the germline V gene are ENHRY and SYGVKD. This sample is drawn from a study of T cells in Graves' hyperthyroidism and ophthalmopathy. On the basis of clinical symptoms, serum thyroxine and TRAb, thyroid ultrasound and orbital computed tomography, diagnoses were made.

This chain uses TRBV10-3 with TRBJ2-7; D is ambiguous. Sample: blood. This receptor was taken from a woman in her 40s with Graves' hyperthyroidism. The CDR3 sequence is CAISPSRVDYEQYF. The CDR3 DNA follows: TGTGCCATCAGTCCCTCCCGGGTGGACTACGAGCAGTACTTC.